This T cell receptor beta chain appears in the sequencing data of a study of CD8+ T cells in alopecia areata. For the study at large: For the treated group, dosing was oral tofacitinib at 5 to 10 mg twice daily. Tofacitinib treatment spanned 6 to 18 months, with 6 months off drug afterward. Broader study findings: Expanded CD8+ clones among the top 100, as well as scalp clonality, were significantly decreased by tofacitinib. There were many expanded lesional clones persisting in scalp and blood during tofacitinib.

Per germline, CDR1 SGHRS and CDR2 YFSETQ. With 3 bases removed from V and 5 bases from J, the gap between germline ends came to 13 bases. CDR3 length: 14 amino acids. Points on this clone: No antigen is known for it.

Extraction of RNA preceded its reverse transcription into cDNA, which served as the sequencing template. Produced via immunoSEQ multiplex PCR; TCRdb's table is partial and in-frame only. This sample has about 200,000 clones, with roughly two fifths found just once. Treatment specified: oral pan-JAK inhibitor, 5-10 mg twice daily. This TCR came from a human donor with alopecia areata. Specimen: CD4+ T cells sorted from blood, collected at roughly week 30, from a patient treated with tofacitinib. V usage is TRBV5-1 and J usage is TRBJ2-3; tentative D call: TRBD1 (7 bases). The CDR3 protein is CASSSRGVEDTQYF. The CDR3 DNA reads TGCGCCAGCAGCTCCAGGGGGGTGGAAGATACGCAGTATTTT.